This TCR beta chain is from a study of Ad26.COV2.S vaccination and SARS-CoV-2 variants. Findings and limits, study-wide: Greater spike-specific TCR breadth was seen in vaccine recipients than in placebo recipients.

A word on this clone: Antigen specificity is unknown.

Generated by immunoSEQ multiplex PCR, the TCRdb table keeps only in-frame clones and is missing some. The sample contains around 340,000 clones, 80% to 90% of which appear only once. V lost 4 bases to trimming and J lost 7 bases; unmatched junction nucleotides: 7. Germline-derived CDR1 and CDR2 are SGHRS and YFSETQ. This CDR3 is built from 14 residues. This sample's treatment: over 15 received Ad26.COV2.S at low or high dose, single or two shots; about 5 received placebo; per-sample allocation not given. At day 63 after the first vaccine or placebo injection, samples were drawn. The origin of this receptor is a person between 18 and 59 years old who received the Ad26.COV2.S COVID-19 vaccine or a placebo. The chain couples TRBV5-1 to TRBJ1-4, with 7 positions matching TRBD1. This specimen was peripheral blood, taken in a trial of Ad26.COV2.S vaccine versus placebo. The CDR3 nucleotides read TGCGCCAGCAGCGCGACAGGGTCTGGTGAAAAACTGTTTTTT. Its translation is CASSATGSGEKLFF.